A selection of T cell receptor beta chains follows, all from one sample in a study of T cells in localized non-small cell lung cancer. The method was immunoSEQ multiplex PCR; TCRdb's version includes in-frame clones alone and lacks a portion of them. The repertoire consists of some 30,000 clones, with around 80% occurring once and the leading ten covering approximately 31%. The specimen comprised peripheral blood, sampled before any cancer treatment. The receptor set was obtained from a male donor aged 60 or older with stage II squamous cell lung carcinoma. Both conserved end residues are part of each CDR3. The D gene is left open where the match is weak. Size tells how often a clone was seen (once, few, many) or the class of an expanded clone, and some rows leave it out.

>NA|TRBJ2-7|NA|TRBV11-3
TGTGCCAGCAGCTTAGCAGAGCAGTACTTC
CASSLAEQYF
>NA|TRBJ1-1|NA|TRBV5-1
TGCGCCAGCAGCTTAAACAGCGACACTGAAGCTTTCTTT
CASSLNSDTEAFF
>TRBD2|TRBJ2-1|NA|TRBV6-4
TGTGCCAGCAAGTTAGGGACTAGCGGGGCCAATGAGCAGTTCTTC
CASKLGTSGANEQFF
>NA|TRBJ2-7|NA|TRBV6-6
TGTGCCAGCAGTTACGGGTACGCCTACGAGCAGTACTTC
CASSYGYAYEQYF
>TRBD1|TRBJ1-3|NA|TRBV4-1
TGCGCCAGCAGCCAAGATGGGACAGGGGCCGGTTCGAGCTCTGGAAACACCATATATTTT
CASSQDGTGAGSSSGNTIYF
>TRBD1|TRBJ1-1|NA|TRBV10-1
TGCGCCAGCAGTGAGTTAAAGGGACAGGGTACTGAAGCTTTCTTT
CASSELKGQGTEAFF
>NA|TRBJ1-5|NA|TRBV5-8
TGTGCCAGCAGCTTGAATCAGGCCTCCCAGCCCCAGCATTTT
CASSLNQASQPQHF
>NA|TRBJ1-1|NA|TRBV2
TGTGCCAGCGGCGGGGGGGCCGTCACTGAAGCTTTCTTT
CASGGGAVTEAFF
>NA|TRBJ2-1|NA|TRBV11-3
TGTGCCAGCAGCTCCGCCGGGACTCCATACAATGAGCAGTTCTTC
CASSSAGTPYNEQFF
>NA|TRBJ1-1|NA|TRBV6-5
TGTGCCAGCAGTCGGGACCCCATGAACACTGAAGCTTTCTTT
CASSRDPMNTEAFF
>TRBD1|TRBJ1-5|NA|TRBV6-5
TGTGCCAGCAGTTACGCAGGGGGGAATCAGCCCCAGCATTTT
CASSYAGGNQPQHF
>TRBD1|TRBJ1-1|NA|TRBV11-2
TGTGCCAGCAGCTTTCGGGACAGCGAAGCTTTCTTT
CASSFRDSEAFF
>NA|TRBJ1-3|NA|TRBV5-6
TGTGCCAGCAGCTTTGGGTACTCTGGAAACACCATATATTTT
CASSFGYSGNTIYF
>NA|TRBJ2-2|NA|TRBV9
TGTGCCAGCAGCCCGGCGGGGGCCCCGGGTGGGGAGCTGTTTTTT
CASSPAGAPGGELFF
>NA|TRBJ2-5|NA|TRBV18
TGTGCCAGCTCCCCTCGACAGCAAGAGACCCAGTACTTC
CASSPRQQETQYF
>TRBD1|TRBJ2-2|NA|TRBV4-2
TGTGCCGGCAGCCAAGGGGACAGTGCCGGGAACACCGGGGAGCTGTTTTTT
CAGSQGDSAGNTGELFF
>TRBD1|TRBJ2-3|NA|TRBV27
TGTGCCAGCAGGACAGGGGCCAGCACAGATACGCAGTATTTT
CASRTGASTDTQYF
>NA|TRBJ2-1|NA|TRBV9
TGTGCCAGCAGCGTAGTTCGGGTCTCCTACAATGAGCAGTTCTTC
CASSVVRVSYNEQFF
>NA|TRBJ2-5|NA|TRBV12-5
TGTGCTAGTGGTTTGACGCGGGGAGAGACCCAGTACTTC
CASGLTRGETQYF
>NA|TRBJ2-2|NA|TRBV6-5
TGTGCCAGCAGAGGGGGGCCCGGGGAGCTGTTTTTT
CASRGGPGELFF
>NA|TRBJ1-3|NA|TRBV5-4
TGTGCCAGCAGCTTGGGGTTGAGCCGAGGCGGAAACACCATATATTTT
CASSLGLSRGGNTIYF
>TRBD2|TRBJ2-3|NA|TRBV7-6
TGTGCCAGCAGCTTACAAAGACTAGCGGGAGGTACCACAGATACGCAGTATTTT
CASSLQRLAGGTTDTQYF
>NA|TRBJ2-3|NA|TRBV5-1
TGCGCCAGCAAGGGGTACAGGACCAGCACAGATACGCAGTATTTT
CASKGYRTSTDTQYF
>NA|TRBJ1-5|few|TRBV10-3
TGTGCCATCAGTAAGGGACGGATGAATCAGCCCCAGCATTTT
CAISKGRMNQPQHF
>NA|TRBJ1-4|NA|TRBV6-1
TGTGCCAGCAGTGAAAGGCCTACTCCTGGGGAACTGTTTTTT
CASSERPTPGELFF
>TRBD1|TRBJ2-2|NA|TRBV18
TGTGCCAGCTCACCGCCCCGGGGAACAGGGGATACCGGGGAGCTGTTTTTT
CASSPPRGTGDTGELFF
>NA|TRBJ1-1|NA|TRBV2
TGTGCCAGCAGTGATGGCGGGATGAACACTGAAGCTTTCTTT
CASSDGGMNTEAFF
>TRBD2|TRBJ2-3|NA|TRBV19
TGTGCCAGTACCCCCACTCGCGGGGGTGCAGATACGCAGTATTTT
CASTPTRGGADTQYF
>TRBD1|TRBJ1-5|NA|TRBV27
TGTGCCAGCAGTTTAAAGGCAGGGGGCGATCAGCCCCAGCATTTT
CASSLKAGGDQPQHF
>NA|TRBJ2-1|NA|TRBV9
TGTGCCAGCAGCGTTACGGGGGATATCTACAATGAGCAGTTCTTC
CASSVTGDIYNEQFF
>NA|TRBJ1-1|NA|TRBV7-2
TGTGCCAGCAGCTTAACCCAGGGTAGGGCTTTCTTT
CASSLTQGRAFF
>NA|TRBJ1-5|large|TRBV5-6
TGTGCCAGCAGCTTGAATCAGGCCTCCCAGCCCCAGCATTTT
CASSLNQASQPQHF
>NA|TRBJ1-5|NA|TRBV11-2
TGTGCCAGCAGCCGTGGGGCCGGACTTGCGCAGCCCCAGCATTTT
CASSRGAGLAQPQHF
>NA|TRBJ2-2|NA|TRBV5-1
TGCGCCAGCAGCTTGGCCGGGCAGGGACGCGGCGGGGAGCTGTTTTTT
CASSLAGQGRGGELFF
>TRBD1|TRBJ1-1|NA|TRBV6-4
TGTGCCAGCAGTGACCGGACAGGGGGCGCGCCCACTGAAGCTTTCTTT
CASSDRTGGAPTEAFF
>NA|TRBJ2-2|few|TRBV29-1
TGCAGCGTAAATTCTCCGGGACATGAGAACACCGGGGAGCTGTTTTTT
CSVNSPGHENTGELFF
>NA|TRBJ2-5|NA|TRBV5-1
TGCGCCAGCAACTTCTTACCGGGCCAGGCCACGCAAGAGACCCAGTACTTC
CASNFLPGQATQETQYF
>NA|TRBJ1-6|NA|TRBV30
TGTGCCTGGAGTGTAGGACAGTTATCACCCCTCCACTTT
CAWSVGQLSPLHF
>NA|TRBJ2-7|once|TRBV27
TGTGCCAGCAGTCCTTCCAAGGGCCCCTACGAGCAGTACTTC
CASSPSKGPYEQYF
>TRBD1|TRBJ1-4|NA|TRBV7-2
TGTGCCAGCAGCTTAAGGGCAGGGGGGGAAAAACTGTTTTTT
CASSLRAGGEKLFF
>NA|TRBJ1-2|NA|TRBV4-1
TGCGCCAGCAGCCAAGATAGGGACGGCGGATTCTATGGCTACACCTTC
CASSQDRDGGFYGYTF
>NA|TRBJ2-3|NA|TRBV2
TGTGCCAGCAGTGAATACAGGAGCACAGATACGCAGTATTTT
CASSEYRSTDTQYF